The 22 T cell receptor beta chains given below trace back to one sample, sequenced in a study of T cell changes during pregnancy in multiple sclerosis. Data came from immunoSEQ multiplex PCR; TCRdb stores just in-frame clones and leaves some out. The top ten clones hold 1% of a sample with over 60,000 clones, 90% to 95% of them seen once. The input for sequencing was peripheral blood, taken in the first trimester of pregnancy. Receptor source: a female donor with multiple sclerosis, enrolled in a pregnancy study.

The genes are TRBV2 and TRBJ1-2, with TRBD1 matching over 7 bases. V trimming: 6 bases; J trimming: 0 bases; junction bases outside the gene matches: 1. The CDR3 length is 13 residues. Germline V gene sequence: CDR1 SNHLY, CDR2 FYNNEI. The CDR3 DNA reads as TGTGCCAGCAGGGGACAGACTAACTATGGCTACACCTTC. This sequence encodes CASRGQTNYGYTF.

This chain connects TRBV5-1 to TRBJ2-2, with D maybe TRBD2 (6 bases). CDR1 SGHRS and CDR2 YFSETQ come from the germline V gene. With 9 bases removed from V and 4 bases from J, the gap between germline ends came to 25 bases. The CDR3 totals 17 residues. CDR3 sequence (DNA): TGCGCCACCACCGGGGGATCAGGCCGGCAGACCACCGGGGAGCTGTTTTTT. Residues: CATTGGSGRQTTGELFF. The whole variable domain, filled in from reference TRBV5-1 and TRBJ2-2, reads KAGVTQTPRYLIKTRGQQVTLSCSPISGHRSVSWYQQTPGQGLQFLFEYFSETQRNKGNFPGRFSGRQFSNSRSEMNVSTLELGDSALYLCATTGGSGRQTTGELFFGEGSRLTVL.

The rearrangement links TRBV11-2 to TRBJ2-5, with 9 bases that match TRBD2. Per the germline V gene, CDR1 is SGHAT and CDR2 is FQNNGV. Trimming removed 0 bases from V and 4 bases from J; junction bases left unmatched: 12. CDR3 length: 18 residues. The CDR3 DNA follows: TGTGCCAGCAGCTTAGATCGATGGCTAGCGGGATGGGGAGAGACCCAGTACTTC. It codes for CASSLDRWLAGWGETQYF.

The V gene is TRBV14, the J gene TRBJ2-7; TRBD2 matches at 8 bases. This CDR3 is built from 16 residues. V shed 0 bases, J shed 5 bases, and the junction held 9 bases outside the gene matches. Per the germline V gene, CDR1 is SGHDN and CDR2 is FVKESK. DNA for the CDR3: TGTGCCAGCAGCCAAGAGTACGGGAGGGGAGTCCACGAGCAGTACTTC. Protein: CASSQEYGRGVHEQYF.

The genes are TRBV19 and TRBJ2-2; the match to TRBD1 covers 7 bases. Unmatched junction bases numbered 2, after V lost 4 bases and J lost 3 bases. CDR3 size: 14 residues. Germline values: CDR1 LNHDA, CDR2 SQIVND (reference sequence). CDR3 nucleotide sequence: TGTGCCAGTAGTAGCACAGGGGACACCGGGGAGCTGTTTTTT. As protein: CASSSTGDTGELFF.

This sequence joins TRBV4-1 and TRBJ2-7, with 8 bases identical to TRBD2. The ends lost 1 base at V and 2 bases at J; junction bases unmatched: 4. CDR3 length equals 15 residues. Germline loops: CDR1 MGHRA, CDR2 YSYEKL. The CDR3 loop is CASSQGSGGTYEQYF. In nucleotides, the CDR3 is TGCGCCAGCAGCCAAGGAAGCGGGGGAACCTACGAGCAGTACTTC.

V is TRBV7-2 and J is TRBJ2-7, with D possibly TRBD1 on 6 matching bases. The germline CDR1 and CDR2 sequences are SGHTA and FQGNSA. V was pared by 1 base and J by 1 base, with 14 bases between. This CDR3 region has 16 residues. CDR3 coding DNA: TGTGCCAGCAGCTTAGGTGGGGGCGCTGGTTCCTACGAGCAGTACTTC. Its translation: CASSLGGGAGSYEQYF.

This chain links TRBV4-2 with TRBJ2-6; 7 bases are shared with TRBD2. Losses at the gene ends were 4 bases for V and 0 bases for J; bases not matched to a gene: 12. This CDR3 is 19 amino acids long. CDR1 is LGHNA and CDR2 is YNFKEQ in the germline V gene. Written as DNA, the CDR3 is TGTGCCAGCAGCCCCCCCGGGCAGCGGGGCCTCTCTGGGGCCAACGTCCTGACTTTC. This gives the protein CASSPPGQRGLSGANVLTF.

The chain is built from TRBV7-9 and TRBJ1-1; D call uncertain. V dropped 2 bases and J dropped 5 bases, with 6 bases sitting between them. The CDR3 runs 12 residues. From germline, CDR1 is SEHNR and CDR2 FQNEAQ (reference sequence). The CDR3 sequence is CASSLSETEAFF. The CDR3 DNA reads TGTGCCAGCAGCTTATCGGAGACTGAAGCTTTCTTT.

This chain connects TRBV5-1 to TRBJ2-3, with D maybe TRBD2 (5 bases). The CDR3 totals 14 residues. From germline, CDR1 is SGHRS and CDR2 YFSETQ. The V end lost 1 base, the J end lost 2 bases, and 8 bases lay between the germline ends. The CDR3 here is CASSLIANTDTQYF. The CDR3 DNA reads TGCGCCAGCAGCTTGATAGCGAACACAGATACGCAGTATTTT.

The chain joins TRBV2 to TRBJ2-2; 14 bases map to TRBD2. Germline V CDR1 and CDR2: SNHLY, FYNNEI. The CDR3 is 16 residues long. The J segment lost 5 bases and the V segment lost 6 bases, leaving 5 bases of the junction unmatched. DNA for the CDR3: TGTGCCAGCAGGGAGACTAGCGGGAGGGCGACCGGGGAGCTGTTTTTT. Amino acid sequence: CASRETSGRATGELFF.

The rearrangement joins TRBV20-1 to TRBJ1-4, with D possibly TRBD1 on 5 matching bases. The CDR3 is 11 residues long. In germline, CDR1 is DFQATT, CDR2 SNEGSKA (reference sequence). The germline V and J ends were trimmed by 6 bases and 10 bases, with 12 bases remaining between them. The CDR3 protein is CSAERGGKLFF. CDR3 nucleotide sequence: TGCAGTGCCGAGCGCGGGGGAAAACTGTTTTTT.

This chain links TRBV7-3 with TRBJ1-2, with D possibly TRBD1 on 5 matching bases. From germline, CDR1 is SGHTA and CDR2 FQGTGA. V lost 5 bases to trimming and J lost 1 base, with 11 bases between them. The CDR3 is made up of 14 amino acids. The CDR3 DNA sequence: TGTGCCAGCAGCCCCGGCCAGGGTAACTATGGCTACACCTTC. Its protein is CASSPGQGNYGYTF.

This clone appeared once. This sequence joins TRBV7-2 and TRBJ1-5; TRBD1 might be the D (6 bases). CDR1 and CDR2 (germline): SGHTA, FQGNSA. The CDR3 is 13 amino acids. The V gene lost 5 bases and the J gene lost 9 bases, with 14 bases spanning the gap. The CDR3 here is CASSQGQIGPQHF. In DNA, the CDR3 is TGTGCCAGCAGCCAAGGACAGATCGGGCCCCAGCATTTT.

V usage is TRBV2 and J usage is TRBJ2-5, with a weak D call TRBD2 (5 bases). CDR3 length equals 14 residues. Germline CDR1 and CDR2: SNHLY and FYNNEI. V lost 2 bases to trimming and J lost 6 bases, with 13 bases between them. The CDR3 nucleotides read TGTGCCAGCAGTGAACGAGGGTCGGGGAAGACCCAGTACTTC. Protein: CASSERGSGKTQYF.

The chain carries TRBV20-1 and TRBJ1-1; D gene unclear. This CDR3 region has 11 residues. The germline V and J ends were trimmed by 8 bases and 1 base, with 8 bases remaining between them. Germline V gives CDR1 DFQATT, CDR2 SNEGSKA (reference sequence). The CDR3 loop is CSTRRNTEAFF. The CDR3 DNA reads as TGCAGTACAAGGAGGAACACTGAAGCTTTCTTT.

This chain links TRBV5-1 with TRBJ2-3, with D possibly TRBD1 on 6 matching bases. The germline gives CDR1 SGHRS, CDR2 YFSETQ. V lost 1 base, J lost 5 bases, and 11 bases lay in between. The CDR3 extends over 14 amino acids. CDR3 nucleotides: TGCGCCAGCAGCTTGACCCCAGGGGAAGATACGCAGTATTTT. Translating it yields CASSLTPGEDTQYF.

The chain carries TRBV27 and TRBJ1-1, with D perhaps matching TRBD1 (6 bases). The ends were cut back, 5 bases at V and 3 bases at J, with 10 bases in the middle. Germline V CDR1 and CDR2: MNHEY, SMNVEV (reference sequence). The CDR3 has 13 amino acids. The CDR3 nucleotides are TGTGCCAGCAGTATTTACAGGGACACTGAAGCTTTCTTT. Encoded protein: CASSIYRDTEAFF.

The count of this clone is one. This chain connects TRBV4-2 to TRBJ2-2, with a weak D call TRBD2 (6 bases). Between the trimmed V and J ends, which lost 0 bases and 7 bases, there was a span of 6 bases. The CDR3 has 13 residues. CDR1 LGHNA and CDR2 YNFKEQ come from the germline V gene. CDR3 region: CASSQEEGGELFF. In DNA, the CDR3 is TGTGCCAGCAGCCAAGAGGAGGGCGGGGAGCTGTTTTTT.

The chain carries TRBV6-1 and TRBJ2-3; 9 bases map to TRBD1. There are 14 residues in the CDR3. The germline V gene has CDR1 MNHNS and CDR2 SASEGT. V was clipped by 7 bases and J by 5 bases; unmatched bases: 7. The CDR3 DNA reads as TGTGCCAGCAACCGGGACAGGGTTGAAGATACGCAGTATTTT. The encoded protein is CASNRDRVEDTQYF.

This chain uses TRBV19 with TRBJ2-3, with 13 bases identical to TRBD2. V was clipped by 6 bases and J by 5 bases; unmatched bases: 11. CDR1 is LNHDA, CDR2 SQIVND, per germline (reference sequence). The length of the CDR3 is 17 residues. The CDR3, as DNA: TGTGCCAGTAGCACTACCGGACTAGCGGGAGATAGAGATACGCAGTATTTT. Its translation is CASSTTGLAGDRDTQYF.

The V and J genes are TRBV2 and TRBJ2-3; D not resolved. Trimming cost V 3 bases and J 5 bases, with 9 bases left between them. Per germline, CDR1 SNHLY and CDR2 FYNNEI. CDR3 length equals 13 residues. For the CDR3, the DNA is TGTGCCAGCAGTGAGGGTAGCCGAGATACGCAGTATTTT. Protein sequence: CASSEGSRDTQYF.